Below, 9 T cell receptor beta chains from the same sample are listed, as sequenced in a study of hypomethylating agent response in myelodysplastic syndrome. The protocol was immunoSEQ multiplex PCR, while the TCRdb copy is restricted to in-frame clones and leaves out a portion. The table lists approximately 4,500 clones, approximately 84% of them singletons. The starting material was bone marrow, obtained before or after starting hypomethylating agent treatment for myelodysplastic syndrome (not recorded which). The receptor source for this set is a human donor with myelodysplastic syndrome.

The V and J genes are TRBV9 and TRBJ1-6, with 11 nucleotides matching TRBD1. In germline, CDR1 is SGDLS, CDR2 YYNGEE. The ends lost 3 bases at V and 8 bases at J; junction bases unmatched: 10. The CDR3 has 17 amino acids. In nucleotides, the CDR3 is TGTGCCAGCAGCGCCGACCGGGACAGGGGGTATCATTCACCCCTCCACTTT. Protein sequence: CASSADRDRGYHSPLHF.

The chain uses TRBV9 and TRBJ2-1; D possibly uses TRBD1 or TRBD2 (6 bases each). In germline, CDR1 is SGDLS, CDR2 YYNGEE. CDR3 length: 15 residues. V lost 0 bases to trimming and J lost 7 bases, with 14 bases between them. The CDR3 spells CASSVVGGPRNEQFF. The DNA of the CDR3 is TGTGCCAGCAGCGTAGTTGGGGGGCCCAGGAATGAGCAGTTCTTC.

The chain has TRBV7-8 and TRBJ1-3, with 7 bases aligning to TRBD1. From germline, CDR1 is SGHVS and CDR2 FQNEAQ. This CDR3 is 17 amino acids long. V lost 1 base, J lost 0 bases, and 6 bases stayed unmatched. The CDR3 DNA is TGTGCCAGCAGCTTAGTACCAGGGGGGCCCTCTGGAAACACCATATATTTT. Its protein is CASSLVPGGPSGNTIYF.

This chain uses TRBV7-3 with TRBJ2-1, with TRBD1 matching over 9 bases. V lost 3 bases and J lost 3; bases outside the gene matches: 9. The germline V gene has CDR1 SGHTA and CDR2 FQGTGA. The CDR3 has 17 residues. CDR3 protein: CASSFEPGTGLYNEQFF. The CDR3 coding sequence is TGTGCCAGCAGCTTCGAACCCGGGACAGGGCTCTACAATGAGCAGTTCTTC.

V usage is TRBV11-2 and J usage is TRBJ1-3; D call uncertain. The length of the CDR3 is 13 residues. CDR1 is SGHAT, CDR2 FQNNGV, per germline. V gave up 1 base and J gave up 4 bases, with 5 bases separating them. The CDR3 is CASSLGRGNTIYF. The CDR3 DNA is TGTGCCAGCAGCTTAGGACGGGGAAACACCATATATTTT. Full variable domain (missing parts from reference TRBV11-2 and TRBJ1-3): EAGVAQSPRYKIIEKRQSVAFWCNPISGHATLYWYQQILGQGPKLLIQFQNNGVVDDSQLPKDRFSAERLKGVDSTLKIQPAKLEDSAVYLCASSLGRGNTIYFGEGSWLTVV.

Written as DNA, the CDR3 is TGCGCCAGCAGCCTCGTGTTAGGAGGGGGCTACACCTTC. It yields the protein CASSLVLGGGYTF. This rearrangement joins TRBV4-1 to TRBJ1-2; D uncertain. CDR3 length: 13 residues. Trimming took off 4 bases at V and 8 bases at J, with 14 bases between the two ends. Germline V gene lookup returns CDR1 MGHRA and CDR2 YSYEKL.

This clone was counted a few times. V usage is TRBV7-2 and J usage is TRBJ1-2; possibly TRBD1 for D (5 bases). The CDR3 sequence is 14 residues long. Per germline, CDR1 SGHTA and CDR2 FQGNSA. V dropped 1 base and J dropped 3 bases, with 9 bases sitting between them. The CDR3 is CASSLEGADYGYTF. CDR3 DNA sequence: TGTGCCAGCAGCTTAGAAGGGGCCGACTATGGCTACACCTTC. The whole variable domain, remainder taken from reference TRBV7-2 and TRBJ1-2, is GAGVSQSPSNKVTEKGKDVELRCDPISGHTALYWYRQSLGQGLEFLIYFQGNSAPDKSGLPSDRFSAERTGGSVSTLTIQRTQQEDSAVYLCASSLEGADYGYTFGSGTRLTVV.

The chain uses TRBV4-3 and TRBJ2-3; either TRBD1 or TRBD2 may fit D (5 bases each). This CDR3 is built from 16 residues. CDR1 and CDR2 from the germline V gene are LGHNA and YSLEER. The V gene lost 5 bases and the J gene lost 3 bases, with 18 bases spanning the gap. The CDR3 here is CASSWTSGQGTDTQYF. The CDR3 bases are TGCGCCAGCAGCTGGACTTCGGGGCAAGGGACAGATACGCAGTATTTT.

This chain connects TRBV11-3 to TRBJ2-7, with 8 bases matching TRBD2. Germline values: CDR1 SGHNT, CDR2 YENEEA. The V and J ends lost 4 bases and 7 bases, in that order; junction bases with no gene match: 6. The CDR3 has 13 residues. The CDR3 coding sequence is TGTGCCAGCAGCTCCGGGGGGGGCGGGGAGCAGTACTTC. Its translation: CASSSGGGGEQYF.